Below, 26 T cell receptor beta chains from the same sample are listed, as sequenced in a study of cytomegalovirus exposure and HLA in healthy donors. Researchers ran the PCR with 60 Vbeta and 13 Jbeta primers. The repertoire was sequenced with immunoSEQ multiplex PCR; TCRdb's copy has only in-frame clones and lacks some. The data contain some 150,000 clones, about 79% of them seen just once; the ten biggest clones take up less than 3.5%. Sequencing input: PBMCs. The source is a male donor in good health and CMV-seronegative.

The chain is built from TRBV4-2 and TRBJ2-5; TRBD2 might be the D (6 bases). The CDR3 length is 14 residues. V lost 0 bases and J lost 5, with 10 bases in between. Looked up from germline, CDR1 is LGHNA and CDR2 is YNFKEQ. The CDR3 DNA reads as TGTGCCAGCAGCCAAGATACGGGGAGGGAGACCCAGTACTTC. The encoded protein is CASSQDTGRETQYF.

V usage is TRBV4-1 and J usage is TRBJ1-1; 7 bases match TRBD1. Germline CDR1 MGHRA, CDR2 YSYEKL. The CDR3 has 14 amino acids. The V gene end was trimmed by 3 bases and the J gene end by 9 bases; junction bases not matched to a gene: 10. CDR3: CASSHLTGSTQAFF. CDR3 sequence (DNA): TGCGCCAGCAGCCATTTGACAGGGAGTACCCAAGCTTTCTTT.

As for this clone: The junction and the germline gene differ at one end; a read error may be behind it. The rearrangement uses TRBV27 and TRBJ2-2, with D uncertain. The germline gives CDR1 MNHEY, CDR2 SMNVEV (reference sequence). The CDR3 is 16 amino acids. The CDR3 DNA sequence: TGTGCCTGCAGTTTGACCCTTGTTCCGGGCACCGGGGAGCTGTTTTTT. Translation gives CACSLTLVPGTGELFF.

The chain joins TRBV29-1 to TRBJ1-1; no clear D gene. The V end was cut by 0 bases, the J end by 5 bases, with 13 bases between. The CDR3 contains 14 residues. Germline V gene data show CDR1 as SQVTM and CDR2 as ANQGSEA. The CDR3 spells CSVEDSGPGTEAFF. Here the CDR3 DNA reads TGCAGCGTTGAAGATTCCGGGCCGGGGACTGAAGCTTTCTTT.

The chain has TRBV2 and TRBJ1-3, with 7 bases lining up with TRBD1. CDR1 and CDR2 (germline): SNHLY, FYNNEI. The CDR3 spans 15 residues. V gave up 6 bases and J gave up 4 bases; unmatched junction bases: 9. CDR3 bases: TGTGCCAGCAGCGCGGTCTTGACAGGGGGAAACACCATATATTTT. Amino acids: CASSAVLTGGNTIYF.

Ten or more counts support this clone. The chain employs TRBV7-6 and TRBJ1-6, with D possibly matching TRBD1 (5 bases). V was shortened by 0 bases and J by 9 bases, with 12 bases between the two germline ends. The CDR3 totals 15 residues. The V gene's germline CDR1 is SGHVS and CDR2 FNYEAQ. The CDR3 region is CASSLASQGGSPLHF. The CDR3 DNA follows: TGTGCCAGCAGCTTAGCGAGCCAGGGAGGTTCACCCCTCCACTTT.

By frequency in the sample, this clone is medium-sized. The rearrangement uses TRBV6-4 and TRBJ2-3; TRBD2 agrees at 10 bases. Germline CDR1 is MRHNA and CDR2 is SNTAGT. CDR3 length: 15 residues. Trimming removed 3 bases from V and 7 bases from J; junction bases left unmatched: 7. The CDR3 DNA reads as TGTGCCAGCAGTGAAGAAAGCGGGGGGGCCCATACGCAGTATTTT. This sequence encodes CASSEESGGAHTQYF.

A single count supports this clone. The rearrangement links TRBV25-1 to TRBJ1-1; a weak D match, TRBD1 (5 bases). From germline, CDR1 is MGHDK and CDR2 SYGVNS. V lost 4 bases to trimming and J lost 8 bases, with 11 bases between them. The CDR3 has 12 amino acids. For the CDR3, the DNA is TGTGCCAGCAGTGGCGGGACGAAGGAAGCTTTCTTT. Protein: CASSGGTKEAFF.

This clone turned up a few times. The DNA for the CDR3 is TGTGCCAGCAAAATGACAGGGCGACAAGAGACCCAGTACTTC. Protein: CASKMTGRQETQYF. The chain links TRBV6-5 to TRBJ2-5; the match to TRBD1 covers 7 bases. CDR3 size: 14 residues. V lost 7 bases to trimming and J lost 2 bases; unmatched junction nucleotides: 7. Germline CDR1 is MNHEY and CDR2 is SVGAGI.

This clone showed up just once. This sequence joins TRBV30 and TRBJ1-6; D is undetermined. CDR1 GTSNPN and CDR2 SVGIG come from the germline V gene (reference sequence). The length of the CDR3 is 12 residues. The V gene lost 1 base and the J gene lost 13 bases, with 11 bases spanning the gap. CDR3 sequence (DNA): TGTGCCTGGAGTGCAGGCCAGCCGCCCCTCCACTTT. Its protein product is CAWSAGQPPLHF. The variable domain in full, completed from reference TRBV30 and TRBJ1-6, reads SQTIHQWPATLVQPVGSPLSLECTVEGTSNPNLYWYRQAAGRGLQLLFYSVGIGQISSEVPQNLSASRPQDRQFILSSKKLLLSDSGFYLCAWSAGQPPLHFGNGTRLTVT.

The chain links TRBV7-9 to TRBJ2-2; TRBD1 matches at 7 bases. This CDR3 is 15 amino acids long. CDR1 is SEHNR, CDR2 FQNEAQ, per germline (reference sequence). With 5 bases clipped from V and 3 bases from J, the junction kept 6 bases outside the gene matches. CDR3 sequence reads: CASSVDRVDTGELFF. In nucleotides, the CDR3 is TGTGCCAGCAGCGTTGACAGGGTGGACACCGGGGAGCTGTTTTTT.

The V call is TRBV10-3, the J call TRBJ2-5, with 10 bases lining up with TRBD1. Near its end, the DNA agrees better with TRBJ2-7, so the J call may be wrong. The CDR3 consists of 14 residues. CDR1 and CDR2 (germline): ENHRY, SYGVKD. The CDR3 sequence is CAISWGQGFDEQYF. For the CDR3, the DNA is TGTGCCATCAGTTGGGGACAGGGGTTCGACGAGCAGTACTTC.

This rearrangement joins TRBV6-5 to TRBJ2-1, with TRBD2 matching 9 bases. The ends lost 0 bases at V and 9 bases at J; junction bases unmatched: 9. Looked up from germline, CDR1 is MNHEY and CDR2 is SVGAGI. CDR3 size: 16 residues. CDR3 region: CASSYSAGGSLTEQFF. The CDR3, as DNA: TGTGCCAGCAGTTACTCGGCGGGAGGGAGTCTTACTGAGCAGTTCTTC.

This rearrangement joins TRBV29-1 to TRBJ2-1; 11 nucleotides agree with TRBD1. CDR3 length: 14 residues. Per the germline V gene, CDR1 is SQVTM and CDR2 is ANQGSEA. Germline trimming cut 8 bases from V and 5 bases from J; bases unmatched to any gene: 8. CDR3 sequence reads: CSILGQGAHNEQFF. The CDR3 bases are TGCAGCATACTCGGACAGGGGGCCCACAATGAGCAGTTCTTC.

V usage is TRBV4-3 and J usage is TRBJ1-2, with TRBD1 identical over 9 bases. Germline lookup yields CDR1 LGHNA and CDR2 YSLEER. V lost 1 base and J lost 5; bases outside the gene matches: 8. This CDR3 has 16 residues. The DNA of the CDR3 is TGCGCCAGCAGCCAAGGGACAGGGGACTCTCGTTATGGCTACACCTTC. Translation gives CASSQGTGDSRYGYTF.

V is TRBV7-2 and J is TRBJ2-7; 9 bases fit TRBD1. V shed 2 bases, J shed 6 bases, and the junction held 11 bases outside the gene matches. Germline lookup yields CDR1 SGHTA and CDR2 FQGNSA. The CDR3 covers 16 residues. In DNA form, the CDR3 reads TGTGCCAGCAGCTTACAGTCAGGGACAGGGTTAAGCGAGCAGTACTTC. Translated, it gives CASSLQSGTGLSEQYF. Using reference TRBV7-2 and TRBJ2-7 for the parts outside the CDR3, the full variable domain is GAGVSQSPSNKVTEKGKDVELRCDPISGHTALYWYRQSLGQGLEFLIYFQGNSAPDKSGLPSDRFSAERTGGSVSTLTIQRTQQEDSAVYLCASSLQSGTGLSEQYFGPGTRLTVT.

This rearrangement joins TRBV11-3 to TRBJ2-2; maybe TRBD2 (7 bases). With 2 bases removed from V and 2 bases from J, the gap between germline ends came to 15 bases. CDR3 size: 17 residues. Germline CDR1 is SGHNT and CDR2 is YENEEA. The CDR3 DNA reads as TGTGCCAGCAGCTTATACGGTGGGGGGGCAAACACCGGGGAGCTGTTTTTT. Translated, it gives CASSLYGGGANTGELFF.

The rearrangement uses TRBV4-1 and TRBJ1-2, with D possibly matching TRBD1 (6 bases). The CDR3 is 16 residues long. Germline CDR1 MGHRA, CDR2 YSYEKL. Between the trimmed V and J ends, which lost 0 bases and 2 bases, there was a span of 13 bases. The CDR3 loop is CASSQDRGAQNYGYTF. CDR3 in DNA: TGCGCCAGCAGCCAAGATCGGGGGGCGCAGAACTATGGCTACACCTTC.

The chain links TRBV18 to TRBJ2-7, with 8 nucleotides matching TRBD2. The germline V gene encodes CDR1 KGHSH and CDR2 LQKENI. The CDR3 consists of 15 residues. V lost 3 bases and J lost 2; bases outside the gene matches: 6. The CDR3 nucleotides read TGTGCCAGCTCACCCGGAGCGGGAGTCACCTACGAGCAGTACTTC. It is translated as CASSPGAGVTYEQYF.

For the CDR3, the DNA is TGTGCCAGCAGTGACGGTTCTGGAAACACCATATATTTT. Its protein product is CASSDGSGNTIYF. This chain joins TRBV6-1 and TRBJ1-3; D not certain. Germline CDR1 is MNHNS and CDR2 is SASEGT. This CDR3 spans 13 amino acids. The V and J ends lost 3 bases and 1 base respectively, with 4 bases between them.

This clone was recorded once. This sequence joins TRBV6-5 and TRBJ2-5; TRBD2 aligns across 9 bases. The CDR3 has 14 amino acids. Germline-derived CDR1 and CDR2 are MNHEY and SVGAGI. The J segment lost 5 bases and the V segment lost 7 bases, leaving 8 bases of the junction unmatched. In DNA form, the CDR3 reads TGTGCCAGCAAGGGCGGGGGGGCACAGGAGACCCAGTACTTC. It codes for CASKGGGAQETQYF.

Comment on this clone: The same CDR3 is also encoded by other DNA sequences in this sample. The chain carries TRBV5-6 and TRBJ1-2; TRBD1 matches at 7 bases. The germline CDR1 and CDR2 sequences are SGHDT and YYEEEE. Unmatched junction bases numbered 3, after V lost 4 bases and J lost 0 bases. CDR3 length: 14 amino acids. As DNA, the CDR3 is TGTGCCAGCAGCCTCGGACAGGCTAACTATGGCTACACCTTC. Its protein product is CASSLGQANYGYTF.

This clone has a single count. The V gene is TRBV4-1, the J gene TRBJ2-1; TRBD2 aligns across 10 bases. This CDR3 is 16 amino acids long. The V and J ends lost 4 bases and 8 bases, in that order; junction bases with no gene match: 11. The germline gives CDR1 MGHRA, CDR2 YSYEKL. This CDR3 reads CASSPSGLAGADEQFF. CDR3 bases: TGCGCCAGCAGCCCCAGTGGGCTAGCGGGAGCTGATGAGCAGTTCTTC.

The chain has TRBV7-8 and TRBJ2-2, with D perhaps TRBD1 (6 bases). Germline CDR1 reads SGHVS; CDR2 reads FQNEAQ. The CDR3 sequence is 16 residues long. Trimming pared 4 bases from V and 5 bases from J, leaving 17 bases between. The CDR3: CASSSSGTTGTGELFF. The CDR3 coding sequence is TGTGCCAGCAGCTCGTCCGGGACAACCGGTACCGGGGAGCTGTTTTTT.

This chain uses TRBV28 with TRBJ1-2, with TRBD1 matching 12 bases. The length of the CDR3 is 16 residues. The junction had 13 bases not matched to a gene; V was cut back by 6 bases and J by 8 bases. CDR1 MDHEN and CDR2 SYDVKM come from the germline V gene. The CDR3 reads CASRLSPGQGAGGYTF. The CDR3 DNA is TGTGCCAGCAGACTTAGCCCGGGACAGGGGGCGGGGGGCTACACCTTC.

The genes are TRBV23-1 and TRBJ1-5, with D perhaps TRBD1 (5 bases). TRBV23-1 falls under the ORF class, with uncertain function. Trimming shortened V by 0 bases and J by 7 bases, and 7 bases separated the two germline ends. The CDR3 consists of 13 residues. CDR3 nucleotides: TGCGCCAGCAGTCAATCGCGGGGGCAGCCCCAGCATTTT. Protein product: CASSQSRGQPQHF.